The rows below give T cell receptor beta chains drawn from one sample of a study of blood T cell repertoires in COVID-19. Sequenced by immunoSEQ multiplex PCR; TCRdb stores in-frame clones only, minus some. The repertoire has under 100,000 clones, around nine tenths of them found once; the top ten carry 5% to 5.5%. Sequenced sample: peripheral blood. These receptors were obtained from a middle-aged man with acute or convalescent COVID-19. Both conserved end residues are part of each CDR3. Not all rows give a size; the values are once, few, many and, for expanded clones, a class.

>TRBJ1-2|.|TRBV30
CAWRVIKGPNSNYGYTF
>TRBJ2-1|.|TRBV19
CASSAGTANEQFF
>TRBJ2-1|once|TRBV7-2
CASSSYHASGALWGNEQFF
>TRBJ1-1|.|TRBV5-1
CASRNPPGQGNTEAFF
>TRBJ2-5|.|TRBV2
CASEPASGGETQYF
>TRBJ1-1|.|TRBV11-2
CASSLAPGYQDTEAFF
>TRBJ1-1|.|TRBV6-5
CATAGYSSVTEAFF
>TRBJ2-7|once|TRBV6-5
CASRLAGGDYEQYF
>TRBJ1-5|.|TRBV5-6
CASSLGGLNNQPQHF
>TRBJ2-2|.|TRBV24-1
CATSGAGGLGTGELFF
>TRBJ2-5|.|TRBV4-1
CASSQDSLAGGGETQYF
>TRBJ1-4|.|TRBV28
CASSLRGSREKLFF
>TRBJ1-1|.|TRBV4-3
CASSQITGGGAEAFF
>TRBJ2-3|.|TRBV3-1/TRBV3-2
CASSHFRGATDTQYF
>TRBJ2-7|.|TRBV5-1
CASRGLAGAPYEQYF
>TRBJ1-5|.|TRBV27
CASGFGRGNLRNQPQHF
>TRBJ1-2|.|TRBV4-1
CASSQGGAYGYTF
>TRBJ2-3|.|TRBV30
CAWTLAGVYTQYF
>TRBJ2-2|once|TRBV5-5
CASSILLAVHTGELFF
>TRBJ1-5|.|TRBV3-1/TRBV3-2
CASSLGTDIQPQHF
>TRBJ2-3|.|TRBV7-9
CASSSKREGSTDTQYF
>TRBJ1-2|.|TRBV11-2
CASSLGRNNYGYTF
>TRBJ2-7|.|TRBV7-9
CASIEDRLGSYEQYF
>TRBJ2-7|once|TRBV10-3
CAISESGVYEQYF
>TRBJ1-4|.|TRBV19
CASSVFVSTNEKLFF
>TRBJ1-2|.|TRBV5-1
CASSLDSPMLYGYTF
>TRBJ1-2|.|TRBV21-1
CASSKPLDTTNGYTF
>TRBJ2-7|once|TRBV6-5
CASSWASGNDEQYF
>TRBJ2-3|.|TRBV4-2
CASSQERGDTQYF
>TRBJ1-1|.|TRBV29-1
CSADPGGGRTEAFF
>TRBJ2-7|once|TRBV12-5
CASGFSMLPGTYEQYF
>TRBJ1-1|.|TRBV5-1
CASSVTGKNTEAFF
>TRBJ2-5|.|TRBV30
CAWNRDRQETQYF
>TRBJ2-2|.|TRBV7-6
CASSTSTNPLNTGELFF
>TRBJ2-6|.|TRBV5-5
CASRQSTLIGANVLTF
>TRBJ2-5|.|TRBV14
CASSQRTGGETQYF
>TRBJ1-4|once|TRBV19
CASSINRGQEKLFF
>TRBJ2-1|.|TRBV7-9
CASTLASNEQFF
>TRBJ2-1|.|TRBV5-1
CASSLTGSYNEQFF
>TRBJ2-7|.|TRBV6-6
CASSSGTSGRGYEQYF
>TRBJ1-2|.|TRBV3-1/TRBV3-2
CASSQPLQGQRNYGYTF
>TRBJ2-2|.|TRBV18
CASSRGTGTANTGELFF
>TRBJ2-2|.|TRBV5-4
CASSLMSGELFF
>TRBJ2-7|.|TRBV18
CASSPAADRAQYF
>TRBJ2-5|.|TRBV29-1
CSVRAATSQETQYF
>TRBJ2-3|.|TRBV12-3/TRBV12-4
CASREVTDTQYF
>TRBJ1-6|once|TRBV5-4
CASSPGGTANSPLHF
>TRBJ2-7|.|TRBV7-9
CASSYTGTTYEQYF
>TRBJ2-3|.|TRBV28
CASSPGGGGLAGQYF
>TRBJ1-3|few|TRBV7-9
CASSFGQVSRDTIYF
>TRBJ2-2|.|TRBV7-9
CASTTTSGSAWTGELFF
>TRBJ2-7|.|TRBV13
CASSITSGIGSSYEQYF
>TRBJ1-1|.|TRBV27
CASSSRTGVVNTEAFF
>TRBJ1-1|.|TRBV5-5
CASSPRVNTEAFF
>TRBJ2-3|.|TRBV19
CASSAGTSGRADTQYF